This T cell receptor (beta chain) was captured in a study of PD-1 blockade in classical Hodgkin lymphoma. As regards this clone: As yet, its antigen is unknown.

From germline, CDR1 is MGHDK and CDR2 SYGVNS. The V gene lost 6 bases and the J gene lost 7 bases, with 27 bases spanning the gap. This CDR3 is 17 amino acids long. Every single patient, without exception, relapsed after autologous stem cell transplantation, and brentuximab vedotin exposure varied. Study conclusions and caveats: In newly diagnosed patients, baseline TCR diversity was reportedly below that of healthy donors. Factors driving the repertoire differences, possibly disease activity or prior therapy, remain undefined. CD4+ TCR diversity, unlike CD8+, rose significantly by C4D1. Nivolumab initiation under 1 year post-ASCT meant exclusion.

The method was immunoSEQ multiplex PCR; TCRdb's version includes in-frame clones alone and lacks a portion of them. The table has over 85,000 clones, roughly 79% seen once. The sequencing here drew on peripheral blood mononuclear cells (PBMCs), taken before the second cycle of nivolumab. This sequence was found in a human donor with classical Hodgkin lymphoma. The chain joins TRBV25-1 to TRBJ1-2; perhaps TRBD1 as D (6 bases). The CDR3 nucleotides read TGTGCCAGCAGCTCCCCCGGGGCAATACGGGGGGCTGGTGGCTACACCTTC. Translated: CASSSPGAIRGAGGYTF.